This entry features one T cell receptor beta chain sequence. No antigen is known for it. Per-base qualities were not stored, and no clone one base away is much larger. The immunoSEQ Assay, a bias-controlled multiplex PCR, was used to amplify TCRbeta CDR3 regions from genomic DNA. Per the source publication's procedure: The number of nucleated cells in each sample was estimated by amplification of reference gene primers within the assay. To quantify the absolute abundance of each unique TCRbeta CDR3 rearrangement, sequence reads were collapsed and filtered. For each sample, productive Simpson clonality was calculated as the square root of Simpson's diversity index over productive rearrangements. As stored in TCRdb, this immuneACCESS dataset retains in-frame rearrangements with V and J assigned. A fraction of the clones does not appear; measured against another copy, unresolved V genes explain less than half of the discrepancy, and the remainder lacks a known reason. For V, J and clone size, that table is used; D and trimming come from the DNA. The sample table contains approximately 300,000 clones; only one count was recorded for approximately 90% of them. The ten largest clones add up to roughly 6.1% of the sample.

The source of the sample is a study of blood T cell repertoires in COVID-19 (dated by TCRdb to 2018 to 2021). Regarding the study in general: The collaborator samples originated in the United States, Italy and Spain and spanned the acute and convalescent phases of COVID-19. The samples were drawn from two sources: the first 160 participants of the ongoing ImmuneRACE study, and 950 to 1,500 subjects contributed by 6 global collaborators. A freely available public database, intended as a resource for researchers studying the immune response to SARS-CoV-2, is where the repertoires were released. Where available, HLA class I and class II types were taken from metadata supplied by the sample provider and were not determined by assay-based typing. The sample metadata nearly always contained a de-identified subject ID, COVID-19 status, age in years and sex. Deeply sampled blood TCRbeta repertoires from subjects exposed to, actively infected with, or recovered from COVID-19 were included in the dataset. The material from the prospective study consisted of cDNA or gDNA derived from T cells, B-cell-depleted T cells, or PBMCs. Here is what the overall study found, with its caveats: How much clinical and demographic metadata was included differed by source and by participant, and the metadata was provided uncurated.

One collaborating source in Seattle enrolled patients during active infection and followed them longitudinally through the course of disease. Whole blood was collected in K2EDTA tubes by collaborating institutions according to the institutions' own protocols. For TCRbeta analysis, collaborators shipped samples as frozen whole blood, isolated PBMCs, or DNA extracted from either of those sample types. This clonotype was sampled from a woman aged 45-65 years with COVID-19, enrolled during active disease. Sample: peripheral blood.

The base sequence is TGTGCCAGCAGCTTTCAGGATCGGAATTCACCCCTCCACTTT. This is translated as CASSFQDRNSPLHF. The rearranged chain carries TRBV7-9 and TRBJ1-6, with the D segment identity uncertain. Measured from the cysteine to the phenylalanine, the CDR3 is 14 residues long. CDR3 DNA is the only sequence kept; it has 42 bases, read in frame from the first base. At the junction V is shortened by 3 bases and J by 7 bases, with 10 bases in between. For CDR1 and CDR2, the germline V gene (reference sequence) lists SEHNR and FQNEAQ.